This TCR beta chain was sequenced for a study of T cells in Graves' hyperthyroidism and ophthalmopathy. Study as a whole: It was at initial diagnosis, before any treatment, that peripheral blood was collected. Study-wide points: Within blood appeared most thyroid clonotypes that had expanded above 0.001.

TCR beta CDR3 regions were amplified from RNA. Primed by the HTBI set, a first-round RT-PCR was run on the TCR CDR3. TCRdb independently ran MiXCR on the multiplex PCR reads; one entry per CDR3 protein. This sample has some 770,000 distinct CDR3 sequences, with roughly 17% found just once. CDR1 is SGHRS and CDR2 is YFSETQ in the germline V gene. Trimming removed 4 bases from V and 6 bases from J; junction bases left unmatched: 1. The CDR3 has 12 amino acids. About this clonotype: As yet, its antigen is unknown.

The PBMCs studied were ones that came from 10 ml fresh peripheral blood. The chain has TRBV5-1 and TRBJ2-4; TRBD2 agrees at 7 bases. The sample taken for sequencing was blood. This sequence was found in a man aged 18 to 35 with Graves' hyperthyroidism. Here the CDR3 reads CASSREGNIQYF. For the CDR3, the DNA is TGCGCCAGCAGCAGGGAGGGAAACATTCAGTACTTC.